This T cell receptor beta chain emerged from a study of blood T cell repertoires in COVID-19. Whole-study context: Acute-phase and convalescent COVID-19 samples originated in the United States, Italy and Spain. T cells, B-cell-depleted T cells, or PBMCs supplied cDNA or gDNA.

Per the original methods: Reference gene primer amplification gave nucleated cell count estimates. Assay: immunoSEQ multiplex PCR; the TCRdb copy retains only in-frame clones and omits some. The V and J calls and the clone size are those of that table, but D and trimming were determined from the DNA. The data hold 180,000 or so clones, with about nine tenths observed a single time. The sequenced sample was peripheral blood. This clonotype was sampled from a woman aged 25-40 years with acute or convalescent COVID-19.

CDR3 sequence (DNA): TGTGCCAGCAGTTCCCTTCGACAAGTGAACACTGAAGCTTTCTTT. Amino acid sequence: CASSSLRQVNTEAFF. V gene TRBV28 combines with J gene TRBJ1-1; D ambiguous. Trimming removed 4 bases from V and 0 bases from J, with 12 bases in between. This CDR3 is built from 15 residues. Germline V gene data show CDR1 as MDHEN and CDR2 as SYDVKM. The complete variable domain, with remaining parts taken from reference TRBV28 and TRBJ1-1, reads DVKVTQSSRYLVKRTGEKVFLECVQDMDHENMFWYRQDPGLGLRLIYFSYDVKMKEKGDIPEGYSVSREKKERFSLILESASTNQTSMYLCASSSLRQVNTEAFFGQGTRLTVV.